The clone carrying this T cell receptor beta chain was observed a handful of times. Its antigen remains unidentified. In each case, RNA was isolated and then reverse transcribed into cDNA as the sequencing template. TCRdb's table, derived via immunoSEQ multiplex PCR, lists solely in-frame clones and lacks some. The sample lists approximately 98,000 clones; 55% to 75% were seen once. PBMCs were stained for CD3, CD4 and CD8, and CD4+ and CD8+ T cells were sorted. This sample was taken from a study of CD8+ T cells in alopecia areata. Study observations and caveats: Clonality exceeded that of normal scalp in lesional scalp, most notably in alopecia totalis/universalis. TCR sharing across patients was less clear than in mice, possibly HLA-related.

This CDR3 has 14 residues. Germline V CDR1 and CDR2: SGHNT, YYREEE (reference sequence). Trimming stripped 2 bases from V and 5 bases from J, with 13 bases between. The sample was CD8+ T cells sorted from blood. The chain has TRBV5-4 and TRBJ1-1, with D hard to call. The source of this sequence is a human donor in good health. CDR3 residues: CASSFAGTRTEAFF. As DNA, the CDR3 is TGTGCCAGCAGCTTCGCCGGCACGCGGACTGAAGCTTTCTTT. The complete variable domain, with remaining parts taken from reference TRBV5-4 and TRBJ1-1, reads ETGVTQSPTHLIKTRGQQVTLRCSSQSGHNTVSWYQQALGQGPQFIFQYYREEENGRGNFPPRFSGLQFPNYSSELNVNALELDDSALYLCASSFAGTRTEAFFGQGTRLTVV.